The 30 T cell receptor beta chains listed next were all sequenced from one sample in a study of blood T cells in healthy people across ages. Using a J-beta primer mix together with a sample-barcoded 5' primer, a second PCR was run for roughly 7 to 12 cycles. TCRdb redid the calling of the 5' RACE reads with MiXCR, one entry per CDR3 protein. Of over 600,000 distinct CDR3 sequences listed, roughly 41% are singletons. Sequenced sample: blood. The receptors derive from an older man in good health.

The chain employs TRBV20-1 and TRBJ1-1; D remains unclear. Germline loops: CDR1 DFQATT, CDR2 SNEGSKA (reference sequence). The CDR3 length is 13 residues. Trimming shortened V by 0 bases and J by 1 base, and 6 bases separated the two germline ends. The CDR3 here is CSARDPANTEAFF. The CDR3 DNA reads as TGCAGTGCTAGAGATCCAGCGAACACTGAAGCTTTCTTT.

The rearrangement links TRBV6-2 or TRBV6-3 to TRBJ1-5, with 8 bases identical to TRBD1. The CDR3 runs 15 residues. Germline V CDR1 and CDR2: MNHEY, SVGEGT. V trimming: 7 bases; J trimming: 7 bases; junction bases outside the gene matches: 12. DNA for the CDR3: TGTGCCAGCACTGCACTTGCGGACAGGGTCCAGCCCCAGCATTTT. This codes for CASTALADRVQPQHF.

This clonotype was recorded a few times. The chain has TRBV20-1 and TRBJ2-4, with 9 bases aligning to TRBD2. TRBJ2-7 explains the end of the DNA better; the J call may be wrong. The CDR3 length is 13 residues. Germline assignment: CDR1 DFQATT and CDR2 SNEGSKA (reference sequence). CDR3 protein: CSAKRGANYEQYF. The CDR3 DNA reads as TGCAGTGCAAAGCGGGGGGCTAACTACGAGCAGTACTTC.

This clonotype has more than one count but fewer than ten. This chain links TRBV7-2 with TRBJ2-6; unclear D gene. Germline V CDR1 and CDR2: SGHTA, FQGNSA. CDR3 length: 16 residues. V lost 6 bases and J lost 0, with 12 bases in between. In DNA, the CDR3 is TGTGCCAGCAGACCTAATGGGATCTCTGGGGCCAACGTCCTGACTTTC. This encodes CASRPNGISGANVLTF.

The V call is TRBV7-2, the J call TRBJ1-4, with TRBD1 as a possible D gene (5 bases). V dropped 1 base and J dropped 7 bases, with 19 bases sitting between them. From germline, CDR1 is SGHTA and CDR2 FQGNSA. The CDR3 contains 17 residues. CDR3 sequence: CASSLGRTWGRGEKLFF. The CDR3 region has the DNA TGTGCCAGCAGCTTAGGGCGTACATGGGGGAGAGGTGAAAAACTGTTTTTT.

J is TRBJ2-3 and V is TRBV6-5; D call uncertain. The V gene lost 3 bases and the J gene lost 6 bases, with 10 bases spanning the gap. The CDR3 sequence is 13 residues long. Germline V gene data show CDR1 as MNHEY and CDR2 as SVGAGI. The CDR3 sequence: CASSYELFDTQYF. Here the CDR3 DNA reads TGTGCCAGCAGTTATGAGTTATTTGATACGCAGTATTTT.

This clonotype was counted once. A clone one base away is much larger, so this may be a read error. The chain uses TRBV3-1 and TRBJ1-6; unclear D gene. V was trimmed by 7 bases and J by 8 bases, leaving 12 bases between them. The germline gives CDR1 LGHDT, CDR2 YNNKEL (reference sequence). The CDR3 sequence is 13 residues long. Written as DNA, the CDR3 is TGTGCCAGCACCCACAACCAGGATTCACCCCTCCACTTT. It encodes CASTHNQDSPLHF.

The table lists this clonotype with a few counts. V is TRBV29-1 and J is TRBJ1-5; no reliable D call. Germline assignment: CDR1 SQVTM and CDR2 ANQGSEA. Trimming removed 7 bases from V and 3 bases from J, with 13 bases in between. The CDR3 extends over 13 amino acids. The CDR3 DNA reads TGCAGCGCCTCGGTGACCCTCAATCAGCCCCAGCATTTT. Protein sequence: CSASVTLNQPQHF.

The chain is built from TRBV9 and TRBJ2-6, with 8 positions matching TRBD2. The length of the CDR3 is 16 residues. V lost 4 bases to trimming and J lost 2 bases; unmatched junction nucleotides: 5. Germline V CDR1 and CDR2: SGDLS, YYNGEE. CDR3 in amino acids: CASSTGGGAGANVLTF. The CDR3 nucleotides read TGTGCCAGCAGCACCGGGGGGGGCGCTGGGGCCAACGTCCTGACTTTC.

The rearrangement links TRBV25-1 to TRBJ1-1; tentative D call: TRBD1 (5 bases). Germline-derived CDR1 and CDR2 are MGHDK and SYGVNS. Trimming took off 6 bases at V and 1 base at J, with 6 bases between the two ends. The CDR3 length is 12 residues. Here the CDR3 reads CASRGRNTEAFF. In nucleotides, the CDR3 is TGTGCCAGCAGGGGACGGAACACTGAAGCTTTCTTT.

The V call is TRBV7-3, the J call TRBJ2-7, with 8 bases lining up with TRBD2. Germline lookup yields CDR1 SGHTA and CDR2 FQGTGA. Unmatched junction bases numbered 11, after V lost 3 bases and J lost 7 bases. The CDR3 is 15 amino acids. CDR3 nucleotide sequence: TGTGCCAGCAGCTTCACAGCGGGAGATTATATTGAGCAGTACTTC. Amino acids: CASSFTAGDYIEQYF.

The gene calls are TRBV25-1 and TRBJ1-1; possible D gene TRBD1, 5 bases. Germline V gene sequence: CDR1 MGHDK, CDR2 SYGVNS. The CDR3 contains 14 residues. Trimming pared 2 bases from V and 8 bases from J, leaving 15 bases between. For the CDR3, the DNA is TGTGCCAGCAGTGAAGGAGAGAGGGGTTGCGAAGCTTTCTTT. This translates into CASSEGERGCEAFF.

V gene TRBV19 combines with J gene TRBJ2-7, with 9 bases aligning to TRBD2. The DNA end is a closer match to TRBJ2-5, so the J assignment may be wrong. Germline V gene lookup returns CDR1 LNHDA and CDR2 SQIVND (reference sequence). The CDR3 sequence is 15 residues long. The CDR3: CASSIVDSGGETQYF. For the CDR3, the DNA is TGTGCCAGTAGTATCGTTGATAGCGGGGGAGAGACCCAGTACTTC.

The chain couples TRBV7-9 to TRBJ1-1; maybe TRBD1 (6 bases). Trimming pared 5 bases from V and 4 bases from J, leaving 14 bases between. CDR3 length equals 14 residues. Germline CDR1 reads SEHNR; CDR2 reads FQNEAQ (reference sequence). The CDR3 spells CASSPVGGVTEAFF. The CDR3 DNA reads TGTGCCAGCAGCCCCGTGGGGGGCGTCACTGAAGCTTTCTTT.

This clonotype was detected once. The chain uses TRBV4-3 and TRBJ2-7; possibly TRBD1 for D (6 bases). Trimming pared 0 bases from V and 6 bases from J, leaving 12 bases between. This CDR3 comprises 14 residues. The V gene's germline CDR1 is LGHNA and CDR2 YSLEER. This chain's CDR3 is CASSQDSGVVEQYF. CDR3 nucleotide sequence: TGCGCCAGCAGCCAAGATTCAGGGGTGGTCGAGCAGTACTTC.

J is TRBJ2-3 and V is TRBV20-1, with TRBD2 matching 16 bases. Germline V gives CDR1 DFQATT, CDR2 SNEGSKA (reference sequence). V trimming: 3 bases; J trimming: 11 bases; junction bases outside the gene matches: 11. CDR3 length: 16 residues. In DNA, the CDR3 is TGCAGTGCTAGGGGACTAGCGGGGGGGGAACCCCGACGGCAGTATTTT. Encoded protein: CSARGLAGGEPRRQYF.

A remark on this clonotype: One end of the junction is discordant with germline, which a read error may explain. The chain uses TRBV3-1 and TRBJ2-7, with D perhaps TRBD2 (5 bases). This CDR3 has 14 amino acids. The germline gives CDR1 LGHDT, CDR2 YNNKEL (reference sequence). CDR3 loop: CASTQSGSYYEQYF. In DNA form, the CDR3 reads TGTGCCAGCACCCAATCTGGGAGCTACTACGAGCAGTACTTC.

This clonotype has only a few counts. A single base separates this from a much larger clone, so it may be a read error. This chain connects TRBV7-2 to TRBJ2-1, with TRBD2 identical over 12 bases. Gene TRBJ2-7 matches the end of the DNA better, so the J call may be wrong. The V gene's germline CDR1 is SGHTA and CDR2 FQGNSA. The CDR3 is made up of 18 amino acids. The CDR3 DNA reads TGTGCCAGCACCGTGGGGACTAGCGGGCCGACGACCTACAATGAGCAGTACTTC. The encoded protein is CASTVGTSGPTTYNEQYF.

The V gene is TRBV6-6, the J gene TRBJ2-7, with 9 bases aligning to TRBD2. CDR1 is MNHNY and CDR2 is SVGAGI in the germline V gene (reference sequence). Germline trimming cut 6 bases from V and 0 bases from J; bases unmatched to any gene: 6. The CDR3 consists of 15 residues. CDR3 coding DNA: TGTGCCAGCAGAGCCGGGACTAGCATCTCCTACGAGCAGTACTTC. This translates into CASRAGTSISYEQYF.

This clonotype turned up a few times. V usage is TRBV20-1 and J usage is TRBJ2-7; TRBD2 is a possible D gene (5 bases). This CDR3 has 20 residues. The germline V gene has CDR1 DFQATT and CDR2 SNEGSKA (reference sequence). The V and J ends lost 3 bases and 0 bases respectively, with 30 bases between them. The CDR3 DNA sequence: TGCAGTGCTAGTCCCCGGGCGGGCAGCCCCGTGGTCAAAAACTCCTACGAGCAGTACTTC. It encodes CSASPRAGSPVVKNSYEQYF.

This sequence joins TRBV6-5 and TRBJ2-5; 12 bases are a match to TRBD1. Near its end, the DNA agrees better with TRBJ2-7, so the J call may be wrong. CDR3 length equals 15 residues. Germline V CDR1 and CDR2: MNHEY, SVGAGI. This chain's CDR3 is CASSQGTGGKGEQYF. The CDR3 DNA sequence: TGTGCCAGCAGCCAAGGGACAGGGGGCAAAGGCGAGCAGTACTTC.

In this sample, this clonotype turned up a few times. A read error may explain this, as a much larger clone is one base away. The chain carries TRBV12-3 or TRBV12-4 and TRBJ2-7, with D hard to call. The CDR3 runs to 12 residues. The CDR3 loop is CASSPNSCEQYF. In nucleotides, the CDR3 is TGTGCCAGCAGTCCGAACTCCTGCGAGCAGTACTTC.

The CDR3 loop is CASSRPPGTGPNEQFF. Written as DNA, the CDR3 is TGTGCCAGCAGCCGTCCCCCGGGGACAGGTCCCAATGAGCAGTTCTTC. The gene calls are TRBV7-3 and TRBJ2-1, with 8 bases aligning to TRBD1. Germline V gene lookup returns CDR1 SGHTA and CDR2 FQGTGA. V lost 5 bases, J lost 6 bases, and 12 bases stayed unmatched. The CDR3 is made up of 16 amino acids.

This chain's CDR3 is CASSPQYPRLIYEQYF. The CDR3 DNA sequence: TGTGCCAGCAGCCCACAATACCCACGGCTGATCTACGAGCAGTACTTC. This rearrangement joins TRBV14 to TRBJ2-7; D not certain. CDR3 size: 16 residues. Trimming cost V 4 bases and J 3 bases, with 19 bases left between them. The germline V gene has CDR1 SGHDN and CDR2 FVKESK.

V is TRBV5-6 and J is TRBJ2-1; the match to TRBD1 covers 8 bases. Germline V gene sequence: CDR1 SGHDT, CDR2 YYEEEE. The CDR3 loop spans 15 amino acids. V lost 4 bases and J lost 9; bases outside the gene matches: 12. The CDR3 here is CASSLYRTGQGEQFF. The CDR3 DNA sequence: TGTGCCAGCAGCCTATATCGGACAGGGCAAGGTGAGCAGTTCTTC.

This clonotype was counted only a few times. The chain is built from TRBV29-1 and TRBJ1-2; D uncertain. The germline V and J ends were trimmed by 0 bases and 7 bases, with 9 bases remaining between them. The CDR3 loop spans 12 amino acids. Germline values: CDR1 SQVTM, CDR2 ANQGSEA. The chain's CDR3 is CSVEDMFRGYTF. In DNA form, the CDR3 reads TGCAGCGTTGAAGATATGTTCCGTGGCTACACCTTC.

This clonotype has more than one count but fewer than ten. CDR3 DNA: TGTGCTAGTGGTTTGGGACTTCGACAGGGGAGGCGAGAGACCCAGTACTTC. Amino acids: CASGLGLRQGRRETQYF. The rearrangement uses TRBV12-5 and TRBJ2-5; 8 bases fit TRBD1. V was clipped by 1 base and J by 4 bases; unmatched bases: 11. From germline, CDR1 is LGHNT and CDR2 FRNRAP. CDR3 length: 17 amino acids.

The chain has TRBV28 and TRBJ2-7; 12 nucleotides align to TRBD2. V lost 6 bases and J lost 7; bases outside the gene matches: 13. From germline, CDR1 is MDHEN and CDR2 SYDVKM. This CDR3 is built from 16 residues. The CDR3 nucleotides read TGTGCCAGCAGCCCAAGGGCTAGCGGGAGGGTTAGGGAGCAGTACTTC. Translation gives CASSPRASGRVREQYF. Full variable domain (remainder filled in from reference TRBV28 and TRBJ2-7): DVKVTQSSRYLVKRTGEKVFLECVQDMDHENMFWYRQDPGLGLRLIYFSYDVKMKEKGDIPEGYSVSREKKERFSLILESASTNQTSMYLCASSPRASGRVREQYFGPGTRLTVT.

V usage is TRBV4-3 and J usage is TRBJ1-5; 8 bases agree with TRBD1. Germline V gene sequence: CDR1 LGHNA, CDR2 YSLEER. The V gene end was trimmed by 4 bases and the J gene end by 4 bases; junction bases not matched to a gene: 6. The CDR3 covers 15 residues. The CDR3 sequence is CASSLGTGKNQPQHF. The CDR3 DNA reads as TGCGCCAGCAGCCTCGGGACAGGCAAAAATCAGCCCCAGCATTTT.

V gene TRBV24-1 combines with J gene TRBJ2-7; D is undetermined. The CDR3 is 18 residues long. V gave up 1 base and J gave up 3 bases, with 21 bases separating them. Germline-derived CDR1 and CDR2 are KGHDR and SFDVKD. CDR3 DNA sequence: TGTGCCACCAGTGATTTTCCCTCTGGGATAGGGTCCGACTACGAGCAGTACTTC. It yields the protein CATSDFPSGIGSDYEQYF.